The 8 T cell receptor beta chains below were found in one sample sequenced in a study of T-cell reconstitution after alpha-beta-depleted transplantation in children. Preparation of the TCRbeta library involved a method that used unique molecular identifiers. TCRdb passed the PCR reads through MiXCR, listing each CDR3 protein once. The data hold under 250,000 distinct CDR3 sequences, with more than 15% observed a single time. The material was PBMCs, mostly from graft donor cells, obtained 360 days after TCRalphabeta/CD19-depleted stem cell transplant. The receptor set was obtained from a male patient aged 2 to 9 who had a stem cell transplant for acute lymphoblastic leukemia, so the T cells may come from the graft donor.

The genes are TRBV7-2 and TRBJ2-3, with TRBD2 matching 7 bases. Looked up from germline, CDR1 is SGHTA and CDR2 is FQGNSA. The CDR3 totals 17 residues. After removal of 5 bases from V and 0 bases from J, the junction contained 11 bases not matched to a gene. The CDR3 loop is CASSPRGERLSTDTQYF. The CDR3 DNA reads TGTGCCAGCAGCCCACGGGGGGAGCGACTAAGCACAGATACGCAGTATTTT.

This clonotype was seen repeatedly, ten times or more. V gene TRBV30 combines with J gene TRBJ2-1; D assignment may be TRBD1 or TRBD2 (6 bases each). CDR1 is GTSNPN and CDR2 is SVGIG in the germline V gene (reference sequence). The CDR3 extends over 17 amino acids. V was shortened by 0 bases and J by 0 bases, with 15 bases between the two germline ends. The CDR3 here is CAWSVRPWGASYNEQFF. The CDR3, as DNA: TGTGCCTGGAGTGTCCGTCCTTGGGGGGCCTCCTACAATGAGCAGTTCTTC.

The chain couples TRBV18 to TRBJ1-1; possible D gene TRBD1, 6 bases. The CDR3 is 15 residues long. Germline V lookup: CDR1 KGHSH, CDR2 LQKENI. V was shortened by 1 base and J by 2 bases, with 11 bases between the two germline ends. CDR3 amino acids: CASSPLGDTNTEAFF. CDR3 DNA sequence: TGTGCCAGCTCACCACTTGGGGACACCAACACTGAAGCTTTCTTT.

This clonotype was seen ten or more times. A junction end diverges from the germline sequence, so it may reflect a read error. The rearrangement joins TRBV5-1 to TRBJ2-5; D remains unclear. The germline CDR1 and CDR2 sequences are SGHRS and YFSETQ. The length of the CDR3 is 11 residues. CDR3 sequence reads: CASSLAETQYF. For the CDR3, the DNA is TGTGCCAGCAGCTTAGCAGAGACCCAGTACTTC.

The chain recombines TRBV2 with TRBJ2-1, with 10 bases identical to TRBD2. Germline V gives CDR1 SNHLY, CDR2 FYNNEI. Losses at the gene ends were 8 bases for V and 6 bases for J; bases not matched to a gene: 10. There are 15 residues in the CDR3. The CDR3 bases are TGTGCCAGCGCTGTCCCCAGCGGGGGGGCCAATGAGCAGTTCTTC. Translating gives CASAVPSGGANEQFF.

This clonotype has at least ten counts. This chain uses TRBV5-6 with TRBJ2-3; TRBD2 is a possible D gene (6 bases). The CDR3 loop spans 15 amino acids. Between the trimmed V and J ends, which lost 4 bases and 2 bases, there was a span of 14 bases. The germline CDR1 and CDR2 sequences are SGHDT and YYEEEE. The chain's CDR3 is CASSVRDFITDTQYF. DNA of the CDR3: TGTGCCAGCAGCGTCCGGGACTTCATCACAGATACGCAGTATTTT.

This clonotype showed up many times. The rearrangement joins TRBV6-2 or TRBV6-3 to TRBJ2-7; D call uncertain. The CDR3 has 11 amino acids. The V and J ends lost 9 bases and 4 bases respectively, with 10 bases between them. The germline V gene has CDR1 MNHEY and CDR2 SVGEGT. CDR3 residues: CASQDSYEQYF. The DNA for the CDR3 is TGTGCCAGTCAAGACTCTTACGAGCAGTACTTC.

CDR3 sequence reads: CASNLALAGKNEKLFF. CDR3 bases: TGTGCCAGCAATTTGGCTCTGGCAGGGAAAAATGAAAAACTGTTTTTT. J is TRBJ1-4 and V is TRBV12-3 or TRBV12-4; a possible D gene is TRBD1 (5 bases). The CDR3 covers 16 residues. V was pared by 7 bases and J by 5 bases, with 20 bases between.